Below are 13 T cell receptor beta chains sequenced from a single sample in a study of lymphopenia after photon versus proton radiotherapy. Clones were sequenced by immunoSEQ multiplex PCR, and TCRdb holds only the in-frame ones, with some missing. The table has 55,000 to 70,000 clones, approximately 91% seen once. Specimen: peripheral blood, collected from a patient treated with photon-based radiotherapy. The receptor source for this set is a woman in her 70s with pancreatic cancer.

This chain links TRBV28 with TRBJ1-5; D gene uncertain. Trimming removed 0 bases from V and 5 bases from J, with 2 bases in between. Germline V lookup: CDR1 MDHEN, CDR2 SYDVKM. CDR3 length: 12 amino acids. The CDR3 spells CASSLWDQPQHF. CDR3 nucleotides: TGTGCCAGCAGTTTATGGGATCAGCCCCAGCATTTT. The full variable domain, its missing parts supplied by reference TRBV28 and TRBJ1-5, is DVKVTQSSRYLVKRTGEKVFLECVQDMDHENMFWYRQDPGLGLRLIYFSYDVKMKEKGDIPEGYSVSREKKERFSLILESASTNQTSMYLCASSLWDQPQHFGDGTRLSIL.

The V call is TRBV7-9, the J call TRBJ2-7; D is possibly TRBD1 (6 bases). CDR1 is SEHNR and CDR2 is FQNEAQ in the germline V gene (reference sequence). There are 15 residues in the CDR3. The ends were cut back, 7 bases at V and 2 bases at J, with 18 bases in the middle. The CDR3 reads CASTKGDKITYEQYF. CDR3 sequence (DNA): TGTGCCAGCACCAAAGGGGACAAGATCACCTACGAGCAGTACTTC.

The chain is built from TRBV7-2 and TRBJ2-1; tentatively, D is TRBD2 (6 bases). Germline V gene lookup returns CDR1 SGHTA and CDR2 FQGNSA. This CDR3 contains 14 residues. The V end lost 7 bases, the J end lost 10 bases, and 20 bases lay between the germline ends. The CDR3 region has the DNA TGTGCCAGCATGCCCTCCGCGGGATACCGAGAGCAGTTCTTC. Protein product: CASMPSAGYREQFF.

The gene calls are TRBV5-5 and TRBJ2-5; D possibly corresponds to TRBD2 (7 bases). The CDR3 has 16 residues. Germline lookup yields CDR1 SGHKS and CDR2 YYEKEE (reference sequence). The V end lost 4 bases, the J end lost 2 bases, and 18 bases lay between the germline ends. Here the CDR3 reads CASSPLDRAGQETQYF. CDR3 sequence (DNA): TGTGCCAGCAGCCCGTTGGACAGAGCGGGGCAAGAGACCCAGTACTTC.

This clone turned up a few times. The chain has TRBV19 and TRBJ1-5; D possibly corresponds to TRBD1 (6 bases). The germline V and J ends were trimmed by 7 bases and 0 bases, with 16 bases remaining between them. Germline V lookup: CDR1 LNHDA, CDR2 SQIVND (reference sequence). This CDR3 contains 16 residues. CDR3: CASNPRRQVSNQPQHF. In DNA form, the CDR3 reads TGTGCCAGTAACCCTAGGAGACAGGTTAGCAATCAGCCCCAGCATTTT.

The chain uses TRBV6-1 and TRBJ1-3; unclear D gene. Trimming pared 2 bases from V and 5 bases from J, leaving 4 bases between. The length of the CDR3 is 12 residues. From germline, CDR1 is MNHNS and CDR2 SASEGT. Written as DNA, the CDR3 is TGTGCCAGCAGTGAATCGAGAAACACCATATATTTT. Its translation: CASSESRNTIYF.

The CDR3 DNA reads TGCGCCACCGGGACCTCTGCTCTACCTGGGGCCAACGTCCTGACTTTC. This codes for CATGTSALPGANVLTF. V is TRBV10-1 and J is TRBJ2-6; D may be TRBD1 or TRBD2 (5 bases each). The V gene's germline CDR1 is WNHNN and CDR2 SYGVQD (reference sequence). V was shortened by 10 bases and J by 2 bases, with 18 bases between the two germline ends. The CDR3 covers 16 residues.

The chain links TRBV9 to TRBJ2-1; D not resolved. In germline, CDR1 is SGDLS, CDR2 YYNGEE. The CDR3 is made up of 15 amino acids. Trimming pared 2 bases from V and 0 bases from J, leaving 9 bases between. The CDR3 sequence: CASSVGWSSYNEQFF. The CDR3 region has the DNA TGTGCCAGCAGCGTGGGCTGGAGCTCCTACAATGAGCAGTTCTTC.

The chain combines TRBV30 with TRBJ2-5; the D gene is possibly TRBD2 (6 bases). This CDR3 spans 14 amino acids. Looked up from germline, CDR1 is GTSNPN and CDR2 is SVGIG (reference sequence). The V and J ends lost 2 bases and 1 base respectively, with 11 bases between them. The CDR3: CAWSRGGTQETQYF. The CDR3 DNA is TGTGCCTGGAGTCGAGGCGGGACCCAAGAGACCCAGTACTTC. Full variable domain (remainder filled in from reference TRBV30 and TRBJ2-5): SQTIHQWPATLVQPVGSPLSLECTVEGTSNPNLYWYRQAAGRGLQLLFYSVGIGQISSEVPQNLSASRPQDRQFILSSKKLLLSDSGFYLCAWSRGGTQETQYFGPGTRLLVL.

The chain couples TRBV5-6 to TRBJ2-3, with D uncertain. This CDR3 has 16 residues. The germline V gene encodes CDR1 SGHDT and CDR2 YYEEEE. V was clipped by 3 bases and J by 2 bases, with 16 bases between them. The CDR3 region is CASSWWSAEFTDTQYF. The CDR3 DNA is TGTGCCAGCAGCTGGTGGTCGGCCGAGTTCACAGATACGCAGTATTTT.

The chain carries TRBV14 and TRBJ2-7; 14 bases are shared with TRBD2. The germline V gene encodes CDR1 SGHDN and CDR2 FVKESK. Unmatched junction bases numbered 2, after V lost 1 base and J lost 6 bases. The CDR3 has 15 residues. The CDR3 DNA follows: TGTGCCAGCAGCCAAGGACTAGCGGGAGGGGGCGAGCAGTACTTC. Translated, it gives CASSQGLAGGGEQYF.

The chain uses TRBV18 and TRBJ2-7; TRBD1 agrees at 7 bases. V was clipped by 1 base and J by 3 bases; unmatched bases: 3. In germline, CDR1 is KGHSH, CDR2 LQKENI. CDR3 length: 14 amino acids. The CDR3: CASSPQGQSYEQYF. The CDR3 DNA reads TGTGCCAGCTCACCACAGGGACAGAGCTACGAGCAGTACTTC.

The V call is TRBV7-9, the J call TRBJ1-3; 9 nucleotides agree with TRBD1. The CDR3 spans 17 residues. V dropped 6 bases and J dropped 1; count of bases not matched to a gene: 10. Germline V CDR1 and CDR2: SEHNR, FQNEAQ (reference sequence). The CDR3 reads CASRATGTGHSGNTIYF. CDR3 nucleotides: TGTGCCAGCAGGGCTACCGGGACAGGGCATTCTGGAAACACCATATATTTT.